This TCR beta chain was observed in a study of T cell responses to AZD1222 COVID-19 vaccine. Using immunoSEQ multiplex PCR, the repertoire was profiled, and TCRdb retains in-frame clones only, with some absent. The sample holds 85,000 to 90,000 clones, around nine tenths seen once. Germline assignment: CDR1 PRHDT and CDR2 FYEKMQ (reference sequence). The CDR3 runs 16 residues. The ends were cut back, 2 bases at V and 1 base at J, with 11 bases in the middle. Findings and caveats of the study: Spike-spanning, vaccine-associated CD4 TCRs were dominant at 160-218 and 743-854. Donors were largely white British and mainly female; clonal diversity was possibly underestimated.

Comment on this clone: No antigen is known for it.

V gene TRBV13 combines with J gene TRBJ1-4; tentative D call: TRBD1 (6 bases). Sequences were derived from peripheral blood, sampled on day 0 of MenACWY control vaccination. The TCR was taken from an adult in good health. The CDR3 spells CASSLSGAGTNEKLFF. The CDR3 DNA follows: TGTGCCAGCAGCTTATCAGGGGCGGGAACTAATGAAAAACTGTTTTTT.